The 7 T cell receptor beta chains below all came from one sample that was sequenced in a study of blood T cell repertoires in COVID-19. Some clones are missing from TCRdb's copy, which holds only in-frame ones; the method was immunoSEQ multiplex PCR. The data contain hundreds of thousands of clones, roughly 87% of them singletons. Sequences were obtained from PBMCs or T cells enriched from blood (not recorded which). These receptors came from a woman in her twenties or thirties who had recovered from COVID-19.

This CDR3 is CASSLGQGMNTEAFF. The DNA of the CDR3 is TGTGCCAGCAGCTTAGGGCAGGGGATGAACACTGAAGCTTTCTTT. This chain uses TRBV7-3 with TRBJ1-1, with D maybe TRBD1 (6 bases). Germline V gene data show CDR1 as SGHTA and CDR2 as FQGTGA. Trimming removed 2 bases at V and 0 bases at J, with 10 bases between. This CDR3 has 15 amino acids.

The chain joins TRBV6-2 or TRBV6-3 to TRBJ2-3; no clear D gene. This CDR3 contains 15 residues. Germline CDR1 is MNHEY and CDR2 is SVGEGT. Between the trimmed V and J ends, which lost 2 bases and 4 bases, there was a span of 13 bases. DNA of the CDR3: TGTGCCAGCAGTTACGCTTTTACGAGCGCAGATACGCAGTATTTT. It translates to CASSYAFTSADTQYF.

The chain carries TRBV7-9 and TRBJ1-1; D ambiguous. The CDR3 contains 11 residues. Germline CDR1 reads SEHNR; CDR2 reads FQNEAQ (reference sequence). Trimming shortened V by 5 bases and J by 8 bases, and 9 bases separated the two germline ends. The CDR3 region is CASSPPGEAFF. The CDR3 DNA reads TGTGCCAGCAGCCCACCGGGGGAAGCTTTCTTT.

This chain connects TRBV5-1 to TRBJ2-2, with 7 bases matching TRBD1. Germline lookup yields CDR1 SGHRS and CDR2 YFSETQ. Trimming cost V 4 bases and J 7 bases; bases outside gene matches: 4. The CDR3 contains 13 residues. The CDR3 spells CASSKRQGGELFF. CDR3 DNA sequence: TGCGCCAGCAGCAAAAGACAGGGCGGGGAGCTGTTTTTT.

The chain is built from TRBV19 and TRBJ1-1; 9 positions match TRBD1. Germline V gene data show CDR1 as LNHDA and CDR2 as SQIVND (reference sequence). The CDR3 length is 16 residues. Losses at the gene ends were 4 bases for V and 5 bases for J; bases not matched to a gene: 11. CDR3 residues: CASSNLPGQGETEAFF. The CDR3 bases are TGTGCCAGTAGTAACCTGCCGGGACAGGGAGAGACTGAAGCTTTCTTT.

A few counts support this clone. The V call is TRBV7-2, the J call TRBJ1-3; D gene ambiguous. Germline values: CDR1 SGHTA, CDR2 FQGNSA. Deletions cut 1 base from V and 2 bases from J, with 9 bases between. The CDR3 runs to 15 residues. The CDR3 DNA reads TGTGCCAGCAGCTTAGATCTCTACCCTGGAAACACCATATATTTT. This encodes CASSLDLYPGNTIYF.

V and J are TRBV13 and TRBJ2-7; the match to TRBD2 covers 12 bases. Germline CDR1 reads PRHDT; CDR2 reads FYEKMQ (reference sequence). Trimming cost V 6 bases and J 1 base; bases outside gene matches: 4. The CDR3 is 15 residues long. The CDR3 spells CASRMTSGGSYEQYF. DNA for the CDR3: TGTGCCAGCAGAATGACTAGCGGGGGATCCTACGAGCAGTACTTC.